Shown below are 24 T cell receptor beta chains from a single sample sequenced in a study of response to subunit inactivated influenza vaccine. TCRdb reprocessed the RT-PCR reads with MiXCR, giving one entry per CDR3 protein. In the table there are approximately 500,000 distinct CDR3 sequences, roughly 15% of which are singletons. The specimen comprised PBMCs from blood, sampled 12 days after vaccination. These receptors were obtained from a man aged 45-60 years who received an inactivated influenza vaccine.

There are a few counts of this clonotype. The V call is TRBV5-5, the J call TRBJ2-5; D perhaps matches TRBD2 (5 bases). The CDR3 is made up of 14 amino acids. CDR1 is SGHKS, CDR2 YYEKEE, per germline (reference sequence). Trimming cost V 3 bases and J 4 bases, with 13 bases left between them. CDR3 DNA sequence: TGTGCCAGCAGCTCCCCGGGGTTGGGAGAGACCCAGTACTTC. It codes for CASSSPGLGETQYF.

The chain couples TRBV5-5 to TRBJ2-7; 9 nucleotides align to TRBD2. V lost 3 bases and J lost 6; bases outside the gene matches: 16. This CDR3 comprises 17 residues. In germline, CDR1 is SGHKS, CDR2 YYEKEE (reference sequence). The CDR3 protein is CASSSAPGLAGGGEQYF. CDR3 DNA sequence: TGTGCCAGCAGCTCCGCACCGGGACTAGCCGGAGGGGGCGAGCAGTACTTC.

The chain has TRBV10-3 and TRBJ2-1, with D possibly called TRBD1 or TRBD2 (5 bases each). This CDR3 comprises 14 residues. The V and J ends lost 8 bases and 6 bases respectively, with 17 bases between them. Germline loops: CDR1 ENHRY, CDR2 SYGVKD. DNA of the CDR3: TGTGCCATCGCGTTTGGGGGTTTTACCAATGAGCAGTTCTTC. Amino acid sequence: CAIAFGGFTNEQFF.

This clonotype was counted between two and nine times. The V gene is TRBV5-1, the J gene TRBJ2-7, with TRBD1 as a possible D gene (6 bases). Germline V gene sequence: CDR1 SGHRS, CDR2 YFSETQ. The V and J ends lost 0 bases and 4 bases respectively, with 11 bases between them. The CDR3 loop spans 14 amino acids. CDR3 residues: CASSLARGVYEQYF. The CDR3 DNA reads TGCGCCAGCAGCTTGGCCAGGGGCGTATACGAGCAGTACTTC.

The J gene is TRBJ2-5, the V gene TRBV7-2; tentatively, D is TRBD2 (5 bases). Germline V CDR1 and CDR2: SGHTA, FQGNSA. Trimming left V 1 base short and J 5 bases short, with 11 bases between. CDR3 length: 14 residues. Written as DNA, the CDR3 is TGTGCCAGCAGCTTAGGGGCCAGGAGGGAGACCCAGTACTTC. It specifies CASSLGARRETQYF.

V and J are TRBV12-3 or TRBV12-4 and TRBJ1-2; 9 positions agree with TRBD1. This CDR3 is 14 amino acids long. The ends lost 6 bases at V and 13 bases at J; junction bases unmatched: 15. CDR3 nucleotide sequence: TGTGCCAGCAGCATCACCGGGACAGGGCAACAGGGCACCTTC. Translating it yields CASSITGTGQQGTF.

This clonotype occurred a few times. This chain joins TRBV11-2 and TRBJ2-7; D is undetermined. Germline V gives CDR1 SGHAT, CDR2 FQNNGV. With 4 bases removed from V and 1 base from J, the gap between germline ends came to 8 bases. CDR3 length: 13 amino acids. The CDR3 DNA follows: TGTGCCAGCAGCTCCTATACATCCTACGAGCAGTACTTC. Encoded protein: CASSSYTSYEQYF.

CDR3 amino acids: CASSQLVQETQYF. Here the CDR3 DNA reads TGTGCCAGCAGCCAACTAGTCCAAGAGACCCAGTACTTC. The chain is built from TRBV7-2 and TRBJ2-5, with D perhaps TRBD2 (5 bases). V was cut by 5 bases and J by 1 base, with 8 bases left in between. In germline, CDR1 is SGHTA, CDR2 FQGNSA. This CDR3 contains 13 residues.

This chain links TRBV3-1 with TRBJ2-5; D possibly corresponds to TRBD1 (5 bases). Germline lookup yields CDR1 LGHDT and CDR2 YNNKEL (reference sequence). The CDR3 runs 13 residues. V was shortened by 0 bases and J by 7 bases, with 9 bases between the two germline ends. The CDR3 region is CASSQDPRGTQYF. The CDR3 nucleotides read TGTGCCAGCAGCCAAGACCCAAGGGGGACCCAGTACTTC.

This clonotype was seen a handful of times. The chain links TRBV4-2 to TRBJ2-2; TRBD1 or TRBD2 may be the D gene (6 bases each). Germline CDR1 LGHNA, CDR2 YNFKEQ. The CDR3 totals 15 residues. The V and J ends lost 3 bases and 7 bases respectively, with 15 bases between them. The CDR3 region is CASSHIYRDFGELFF. CDR3 in DNA: TGTGCCAGCAGCCACATCTACAGGGACTTCGGGGAGCTGTTTTTT.

V is TRBV20-1 and J is TRBJ1-1, with D unresolved. V was shortened by 1 base and J by 0 bases, with 6 bases between the two germline ends. The CDR3 loop spans 13 amino acids. Germline CDR1 DFQATT, CDR2 SNEGSKA (reference sequence). The CDR3 nucleotides are TGCAGTGCTAGAGGGACCCTGAACACTGAAGCTTTCTTT. The encoded protein is CSARGTLNTEAFF.

In its sample, this clonotype was seen a few times. This rearrangement joins TRBV4-2 to TRBJ2-7, with D unresolved. V shed 0 bases and J shed 6 bases, with 12 bases lying between them. Germline V gene data show CDR1 as LGHNA and CDR2 as YNFKEQ. The CDR3 consists of 14 residues. The CDR3 coding sequence is TGTGCCAGCAGCCAAGATACGGCGCCCCTCGAGCAGTACTTC. This gives the protein CASSQDTAPLEQYF.

V and J are TRBV7-2 and TRBJ2-7; the D is unclear. This CDR3 region has 13 residues. CDR1 is SGHTA and CDR2 is FQGNSA in the germline V gene. Trimming took off 5 bases at V and 7 bases at J, with 15 bases between the two ends. As DNA, the CDR3 is TGTGCCAGCAGCCCCGGGCCCCATAGAGAGCAGTACTTC. Translated: CASSPGPHREQYF.

The CDR3 here is CATSRDPGPDSPLHF. The CDR3 nucleotides are TGTGCCACCAGCAGAGATCCCGGGCCGGATTCACCCCTCCACTTT. The gene calls are TRBV15 and TRBJ1-6; no definite D call. The CDR3 is made up of 15 amino acids. The germline V gene has CDR1 LNHNV and CDR2 YYDKDF (reference sequence). V was shortened by 0 bases and J by 8 bases, with 11 bases between the two germline ends.

This clonotype has just a few counts. The rearrangement joins TRBV12-3 or TRBV12-4 to TRBJ2-2, with TRBD1 matching over 8 bases. This CDR3 spans 17 amino acids. Losses at the gene ends were 6 bases for V and 6 bases for J; bases not matched to a gene: 15. Here the CDR3 reads CASSPPGTGISPGELFF. As DNA, the CDR3 is TGTGCCAGCAGCCCCCCCGGGACAGGCATCTCCCCCGGGGAGCTGTTTTTT.

This clonotype was counted only a few times. The chain combines TRBV7-6 with TRBJ2-1; tentatively, D is TRBD2 (6 bases). The V gene lost 6 bases and the J gene lost 6 bases, with 15 bases spanning the gap. The CDR3 contains 14 residues. Germline loops: CDR1 SGHVS, CDR2 FNYEAQ. CDR3 protein: CASSFLGGSNEQFF. DNA for the CDR3: TGTGCCAGCAGTTTTTTGGGGGGATCCAATGAGCAGTTCTTC.

The V and J genes are TRBV10-3 and TRBJ2-7, with 7 bases identical to TRBD1. V lost 0 bases and J lost 0; bases outside the gene matches: 2. Per the germline V gene, CDR1 is ENHRY and CDR2 is SYGVKD. There are 15 residues in the CDR3. CDR3 sequence: CAISESHRGSYEQYF. The DNA for the CDR3 is TGTGCCATCAGTGAGTCCCACAGGGGCTCCTACGAGCAGTACTTC.

This clonotype was picked up one time. The chain combines TRBV6-5 with TRBJ2-5; D is uncertain. V lost 2 bases, J lost 2 bases, and 9 bases lay in between. Germline loops: CDR1 MNHEY, CDR2 SVGAGI. There are 14 residues in the CDR3. The CDR3 sequence is CASSYGVRQETQYF. In DNA form, the CDR3 reads TGTGCCAGCAGTTACGGTGTCAGGCAAGAGACCCAGTACTTC.

This clonotype appeared many times. The chain carries TRBV20-1 and TRBJ1-6, with unresolved D. Germline V lookup: CDR1 DFQATT, CDR2 SNEGSKA (reference sequence). This CDR3 region has 14 residues. V lost 6 bases, J lost 7 bases, and 16 bases lay in between. CDR3 protein: CSAYTGVGNSPLHF. The DNA for the CDR3 is TGCAGTGCATACACCGGGGTCGGGAATTCACCCCTCCACTTT.

At least ten counts were recorded for this clonotype. The chain joins TRBV4-1 to TRBJ1-5; D perhaps matches TRBD1 (6 bases). The CDR3 spans 14 residues. The germline V gene has CDR1 MGHRA and CDR2 YSYEKL. V shed 6 bases and J shed 7 bases, with 16 bases lying between them. The CDR3 is CASRAQGRGQPQHF. In DNA, the CDR3 is TGCGCCAGCAGGGCACAGGGAAGGGGCCAGCCCCAGCATTTT.

This clonotype appeared a few times. This chain connects TRBV5-1 to TRBJ2-7, with no clear D. The germline V and J ends were trimmed by 0 bases and 4 bases, with 8 bases remaining between them. The CDR3 consists of 13 residues. The germline CDR1 and CDR2 sequences are SGHRS and YFSETQ. In nucleotides, the CDR3 is TGCGCCAGCAGCTTGGGCGCTATGTACGAGCAGTACTTC. It yields the protein CASSLGAMYEQYF.

The chain couples TRBV21-1 to TRBJ2-7; the table's D call, TRBD1, has no DNA check behind it. TRBV21-1 is a recognized pseudogene. The CDR3 consists of 16 residues. The CDR3 DNA sequence: TGTGCCAGCAGCAATTTTTCGAACAGGGGGACCTACGAGCAGTACTTC. Amino acids: CASSNFSNRGTYEQYF.

The chain employs TRBV15 and TRBJ1-4; 9 bases match TRBD1. The CDR3 contains 16 residues. Per germline, CDR1 LNHNV and CDR2 YYDKDF (reference sequence). V trimming: 4 bases; J trimming: 7 bases; junction bases outside the gene matches: 10. The DNA of the CDR3 is TGTGCCACCAGCACACTACAGGGGGCATTTCGTGAAAAACTGTTTTTT. Protein sequence: CATSTLQGAFREKLFF.

This clonotype was picked up a small number of times. This chain connects TRBV20-1 to TRBJ2-3; 12 bases align to TRBD2. J was trimmed by 2 bases and V by 4 bases; bases with no gene match: 4. The CDR3 spans 15 residues. The germline V gene encodes CDR1 DFQATT and CDR2 SNEGSKA (reference sequence). CDR3: CSANGLAGYTDTQYF. The DNA for the CDR3 is TGCAGTGCTAACGGACTAGCGGGATACACAGATACGCAGTATTTT.